The rows below give T cell receptor beta chains drawn from one sample of a study of blood T cell repertoires in COVID-19. The repertoire was sequenced with immunoSEQ multiplex PCR; TCRdb's copy has only in-frame clones and lacks some. The top ten hold roughly 0.76% of the sample, which has 150,000 to 250,000 clones, around 94% seen once. What was sequenced was peripheral blood. Receptor source: a young man with COVID-19, enrolled during active disease. The CDR3 runs from the conserved cysteine through the conserved F or W.

CDR3: CASSLENLGQGYTF
length: 14
V: TRBV6-5

CDR3: CATSSDDDRDQYF
length: 13
V: TRBV15

CDR3: CASSQDRWPRGVNEKLFF
length: 18
V: TRBV4-1

CDR3: CASSLNSRGGGQFF
length: 14
V: TRBV7-3

CDR3: CASSPGTSVPEAFF
length: 14
V: TRBV5-4

CDR3: CASMRTGGADIQYF
length: 14
V: TRBV7-9

CDR3: CASRSTGQGFYEQYF
length: 15
V: TRBV25-1

CDR3: CAWNRGTNTGELFF
length: 14
V: TRBV30

CDR3: CASSLGGQMGREQYF
length: 15
V: TRBV5-1

CDR3: CASMAGINSPLHF
length: 13
V: TRBV6-5

CDR3: CASSPAGPGGSWHEQFF
length: 17
V: TRBV9

CDR3: CASSEPTGNPTVTGHLNEQYF
length: 21
V: TRBV10-2

CDR3: CASSLQGAWETQYF
length: 14
V: TRBV5-6

CDR3: CASKGFLGGRQETQYF
length: 16
V: TRBV27

CDR3: CASTPPRTDTDNSPLHF
length: 17
V: TRBV5-6

CDR3: CASSKRNEKLFF
length: 12
V: TRBV9

CDR3: CASSLSQVNYGYTF
length: 14
V: TRBV5-1

CDR3: CASRASGANVLTF
length: 13
V: TRBV7-3

CDR3: CATSREMAGKTYNEQFF
length: 17
V: TRBV15

CDR3: CASSLDRGDGGYTF
length: 14
V: TRBV5-5

CDR3: CASSPSGLDTIYF
length: 13
V: TRBV11-3

CDR3: CASSPTPGFYYGYTF
length: 15
V: TRBV11-2

CDR3: CATSTDRAGYTF
length: 12
V: TRBV15

CDR3: CASAATEDNSPLHF
length: 14
V: TRBV7-9